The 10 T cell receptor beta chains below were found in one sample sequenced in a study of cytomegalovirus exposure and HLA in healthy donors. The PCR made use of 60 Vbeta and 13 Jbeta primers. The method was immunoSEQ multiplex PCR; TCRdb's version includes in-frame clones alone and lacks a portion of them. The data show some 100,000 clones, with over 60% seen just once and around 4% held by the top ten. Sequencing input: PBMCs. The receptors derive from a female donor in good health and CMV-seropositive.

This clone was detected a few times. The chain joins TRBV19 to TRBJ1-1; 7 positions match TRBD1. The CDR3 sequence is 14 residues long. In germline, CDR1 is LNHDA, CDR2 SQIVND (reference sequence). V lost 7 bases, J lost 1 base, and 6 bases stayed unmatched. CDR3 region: CASMTGNGNTEAFF. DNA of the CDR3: TGTGCCAGTATGACAGGGAATGGGAACACTGAAGCTTTCTTT. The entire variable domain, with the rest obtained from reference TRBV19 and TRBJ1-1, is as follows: DGGITQSPKYLFRKEGQNVTLSCEQNLNHDAMYWYRQDPGQGLRLIYYSQIVNDFQKGDIAEGYSVSREKKESFPLTVTSAQKNPTAFYLCASMTGNGNTEAFFGQGTRLTVV.

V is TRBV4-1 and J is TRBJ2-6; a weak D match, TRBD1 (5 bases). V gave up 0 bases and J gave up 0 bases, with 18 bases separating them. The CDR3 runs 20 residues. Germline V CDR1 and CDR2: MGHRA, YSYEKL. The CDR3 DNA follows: TGCGCCAGCAGCCAAGATAGGAACAGGATCGAGCTCTCTGGGGCCAACGTCCTGACTTTC. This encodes CASSQDRNRIELSGANVLTF.

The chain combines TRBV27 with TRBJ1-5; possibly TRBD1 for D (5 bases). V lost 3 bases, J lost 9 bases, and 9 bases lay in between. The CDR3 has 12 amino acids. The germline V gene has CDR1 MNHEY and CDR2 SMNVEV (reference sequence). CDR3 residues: CASSFQGSPQHF. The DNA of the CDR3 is TGTGCCAGCAGTTTCCAGGGCTCGCCCCAGCATTTT.

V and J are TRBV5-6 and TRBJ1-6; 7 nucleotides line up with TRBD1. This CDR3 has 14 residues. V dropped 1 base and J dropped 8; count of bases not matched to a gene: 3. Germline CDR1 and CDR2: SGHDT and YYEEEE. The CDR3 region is CASSLTGDDSPLHF. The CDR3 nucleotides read TGTGCCAGCAGCTTGACAGGGGACGATTCACCCCTCCACTTT.

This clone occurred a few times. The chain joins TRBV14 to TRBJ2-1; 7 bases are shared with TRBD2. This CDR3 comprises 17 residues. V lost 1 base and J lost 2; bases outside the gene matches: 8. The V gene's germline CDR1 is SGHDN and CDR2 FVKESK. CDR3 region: CASSQGSTGLPYNEQFF. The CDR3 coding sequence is TGTGCCAGCAGCCAAGGGTCGACGGGACTACCCTACAATGAGCAGTTCTTC.

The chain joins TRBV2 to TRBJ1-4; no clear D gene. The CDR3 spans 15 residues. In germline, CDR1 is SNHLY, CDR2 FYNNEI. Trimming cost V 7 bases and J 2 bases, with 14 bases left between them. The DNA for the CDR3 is TGTGCCAGCATTGGAGGGAGCGCCACTAATGAAAAACTGTTTTTT. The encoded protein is CASIGGSATNEKLFF. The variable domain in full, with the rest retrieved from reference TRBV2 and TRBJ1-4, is EPEVTQTPSHQVTQMGQEVILRCVPISNHLYFYWYRQILGQKVEFLVSFYNNEISEKSEIFDDQFSVERPDGSNFTLKIRSTKLEDSAMYFCASIGGSATNEKLFFGSGTQLSVL.

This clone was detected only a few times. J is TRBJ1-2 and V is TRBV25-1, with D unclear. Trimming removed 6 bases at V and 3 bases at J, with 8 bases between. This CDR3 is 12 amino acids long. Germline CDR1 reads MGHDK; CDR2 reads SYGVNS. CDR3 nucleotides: TGTGCCAGCAGCCGAGGAGACTATGGCTACACCTTC. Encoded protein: CASSRGDYGYTF.

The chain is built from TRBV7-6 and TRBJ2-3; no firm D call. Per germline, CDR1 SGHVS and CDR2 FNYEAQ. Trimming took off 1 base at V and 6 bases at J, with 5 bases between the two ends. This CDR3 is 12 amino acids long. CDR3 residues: CASSLGPDTQYF. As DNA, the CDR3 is TGTGCCAGCAGCTTAGGTCCGGATACGCAGTATTTT.

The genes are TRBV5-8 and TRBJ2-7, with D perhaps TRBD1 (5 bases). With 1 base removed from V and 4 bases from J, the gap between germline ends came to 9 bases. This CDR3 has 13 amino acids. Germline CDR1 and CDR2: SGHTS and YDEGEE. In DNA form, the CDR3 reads TGTGCCAGCAGCTTGAGGGGTCGGTACGAGCAGTACTTC. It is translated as CASSLRGRYEQYF.

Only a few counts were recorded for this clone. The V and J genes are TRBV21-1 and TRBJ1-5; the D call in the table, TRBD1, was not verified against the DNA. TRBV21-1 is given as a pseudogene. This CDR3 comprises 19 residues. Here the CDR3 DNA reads TGTGCCAGCAGCAAAGTTAAATTCTCAGGGGGATTAAGCAATCAGCCCCAGCATTTT. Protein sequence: CASSKVKFSGGLSNQPQHF.